The 30 T cell receptor beta chains reported below all come from one sample, sequenced in a study of OX40 agonist ivuxolimab in advanced cancers. Generated by immunoSEQ multiplex PCR, the TCRdb table keeps only in-frame clones and is missing some. The repertoire holds 70,000 or so clones, around 83% seen once, with nearly 0.8% in the top ten. The starting material was CD4+ or CD8+ T cells sorted from blood, obtained in a trial of the OX40 agonist ivuxolimab. The receptors come from an adult with an advanced solid tumor such as melanoma, head and neck, liver or kidney cancer.

V usage is TRBV7-2 and J usage is TRBJ2-2; 9 positions agree with TRBD1. The trim removed 5 bases at V and 13 bases at J, leaving 20 bases unmatched. This CDR3 contains 17 residues. In germline, CDR1 is SGHTA, CDR2 FQGNSA. The CDR3 region is CASSPRGGQGEGQGLFF. As DNA, the CDR3 is TGTGCCAGCAGCCCTAGGGGGGGACAGGGTGAAGGTCAAGGGCTGTTTTTT.

This chain uses TRBV5-4 with TRBJ2-1; 7 positions match TRBD2. Trimming cost V 1 base and J 9 bases; bases outside gene matches: 10. CDR3 length equals 15 residues. Germline CDR1 SGHNT, CDR2 YYREEE (reference sequence). The CDR3 is CASSLRRPGGTEQFF. The CDR3 coding sequence is TGTGCCAGCAGCTTGAGGCGTCCGGGGGGAACTGAGCAGTTCTTC.

V gene TRBV9 combines with J gene TRBJ2-1, with TRBD2 as a possible D gene (6 bases). This CDR3 has 16 residues. Trimming removed 1 base at V and 4 bases at J, with 15 bases between. Germline loops: CDR1 SGDLS, CDR2 YYNGEE. CDR3 amino acids: CASSVNRRDHYNEQFF. CDR3 sequence (DNA): TGTGCCAGCAGCGTAAATCGGCGGGACCATTACAATGAGCAGTTCTTC.

The rearrangement links TRBV6-1 to TRBJ1-5; D is unresolved. Germline CDR1 reads MNHNS; CDR2 reads SASEGT. Trimming shortened V by 2 bases and J by 7 bases, and 12 bases separated the two germline ends. The CDR3 has 14 residues. CDR3 region: CASSESGARQPQHF. CDR3 in DNA: TGTGCCAGCAGTGAATCCGGAGCTCGCCAGCCCCAGCATTTT.

This chain links TRBV11-2 with TRBJ2-3; TRBD1 is a possible D gene (7 bases). Germline-derived CDR1 and CDR2 are SGHAT and FQNNGV. V was cut by 3 bases and J by 3 bases, with 16 bases left in between. The CDR3 extends over 16 amino acids. The CDR3 DNA reads TGTGCCAGCAGCTTGGGGGGACAGCGGGTAACAGATACGCAGTATTTT. It yields the protein CASSLGGQRVTDTQYF.

The V call is TRBV28, the J call TRBJ1-2; weak D call: TRBD1 (5 bases). V was trimmed by 5 bases and J by 6 bases, leaving 16 bases between them. Germline assignment: CDR1 MDHEN and CDR2 SYDVKM. CDR3 size: 14 residues. CDR3 in DNA: TGTGCCAGCAGTCGAACCTGGGGGTCCGATGGCTACACCTTC. This gives the protein CASSRTWGSDGYTF.

Here the CDR3 DNA reads TGTGCCAGCAGCCCTATGGGGGGGCGCGATCAGCCCCAGCATTTT. It specifies CASSPMGGRDQPQHF. The chain combines TRBV7-9 with TRBJ1-5, with D maybe TRBD1 (6 bases). Trimming cost V 5 bases and J 5 bases, with 16 bases left between them. The CDR3 is 15 amino acids. Per germline, CDR1 SEHNR and CDR2 FQNEAQ (reference sequence).

In DNA, the CDR3 is TGTGCCAGCAGCCGTACAGGGAATGAAAAACTGTTTTTT. Encoded protein: CASSRTGNEKLFF. V is TRBV5-5 and J is TRBJ1-4; D is possibly TRBD1 (6 bases). The germline CDR1 and CDR2 sequences are SGHKS and YYEKEE (reference sequence). CDR3 length: 13 residues. Deletions cut 4 bases from V and 5 bases from J, with 9 bases between.

Here the CDR3 reads CASSPGRAAVLYSGNTIYF. In DNA, the CDR3 is TGTGCCAGCAGTCCCGGCCGCGCCGCCGTTCTGTATTCTGGAAACACCATATATTTT. This chain links TRBV28 with TRBJ1-3; D not certain. V was cut by 5 bases and J by 1 base, with 24 bases left in between. Germline lookup yields CDR1 MDHEN and CDR2 SYDVKM. This CDR3 comprises 19 residues.

The chain couples TRBV30 to TRBJ1-3, with 12 positions matching TRBD1. The V gene's germline CDR1 is GTSNPN and CDR2 SVGIG (reference sequence). Unmatched junction bases numbered 4, after V lost 8 bases and J lost 2 bases. This CDR3 comprises 14 residues. The CDR3 here is CARRDRGPGNTIYF. DNA for the CDR3: TGTGCCCGAAGGGACAGGGGGCCTGGAAACACCATATATTTT.

The chain's CDR3 is CASSDALVGGQPQHF. In nucleotides, the CDR3 is TGTGCCAGCAGTGATGCGCTGGTGGGTGGTCAGCCCCAGCATTTT. The chain uses TRBV2 and TRBJ1-5; D is undetermined. This CDR3 spans 15 amino acids. Germline V gene sequence: CDR1 SNHLY, CDR2 FYNNEI. Trimming removed 3 bases from V and 6 bases from J, with 15 bases in between. The full variable domain, its missing parts supplied by reference TRBV2 and TRBJ1-5, is EPEVTQTPSHQVTQMGQEVILRCVPISNHLYFYWYRQILGQKVEFLVSFYNNEISEKSEIFDDQFSVERPDGSNFTLKIRSTKLEDSAMYFCASSDALVGGQPQHFGDGTRLSIL.

The count of this clone is one. The genes are TRBV7-2 and TRBJ1-1; D uncertain. Trimming cost V 5 bases and J 4 bases, with 11 bases left between them. The CDR3 extends over 13 amino acids. Germline lookup yields CDR1 SGHTA and CDR2 FQGNSA. The CDR3 loop reads CASSPSSGTEAFF. The CDR3 DNA follows: TGTGCCAGCAGCCCAAGTTCAGGCACTGAAGCTTTCTTT.

This clone has just a few counts. V usage is TRBV7-2 and J usage is TRBJ1-2; D is perhaps TRBD1 (5 bases). The V gene's germline CDR1 is SGHTA and CDR2 FQGNSA. V lost 5 bases, J lost 4 bases, and 14 bases lay in between. The length of the CDR3 is 14 residues. The CDR3 DNA reads TGTGCCAGCAGCCCCGAACGAGGGACCTATGGCTACACCTTC. This gives the protein CASSPERGTYGYTF.

The V call is TRBV5-1, the J call TRBJ1-5, with D perhaps TRBD1 (6 bases). The V gene lost 5 bases and the J gene lost 2 bases, with 14 bases spanning the gap. CDR1 is SGHRS, CDR2 YFSETQ, per germline. CDR3 length equals 15 residues. The CDR3 nucleotides read TGCGCCAGCAGGGGGGGGGCAATGGGCAATCAGCCCCAGCATTTT. Amino acid sequence: CASRGGAMGNQPQHF.

The chain has TRBV5-1 and TRBJ1-1; 11 nucleotides align to TRBD1. The CDR3 totals 16 residues. The ends lost 4 bases at V and 4 bases at J; junction bases unmatched: 9. Germline V CDR1 and CDR2: SGHRS, YFSETQ. CDR3 coding DNA: TGCGCCAGCAGCCGACGTTCCGGGACAGGGGGCACTGAAGCTTTCTTT. Protein product: CASSRRSGTGGTEAFF.

The chain carries TRBV10-3 and TRBJ2-7, with 9 bases identical to TRBD1. V lost 0 bases to trimming and J lost 4 bases; unmatched junction nucleotides: 7. This CDR3 comprises 16 residues. The V gene's germline CDR1 is ENHRY and CDR2 SYGVKD. CDR3 sequence: CAISESDTGGEYEQYF. The CDR3 DNA sequence: TGTGCCATCAGTGAGTCAGATACAGGGGGCGAATACGAGCAGTACTTC.

Written as DNA, the CDR3 is TGCAGCGCGTTGGAGCGGAGCACAGATACGCAGTATTTT. Its protein product is CSALERSTDTQYF. The chain links TRBV29-1 to TRBJ2-3; TRBD2 might be the D (5 bases). Trimming removed 7 bases at V and 0 bases at J, with 11 bases between. Germline V lookup: CDR1 SQVTM, CDR2 ANQGSEA. This CDR3 has 13 residues.

The rearrangement links TRBV5-1 to TRBJ2-1; D gene unclear. Per the germline V gene, CDR1 is SGHRS and CDR2 is YFSETQ. Deletions cut 4 bases from V and 5 bases from J, with 16 bases between. This CDR3 contains 15 residues. CDR3 DNA: TGCGCCAGCAGCGCATCGTTGGTGGGGAACAATGAGCAGTTCTTC. Translating gives CASSASLVGNNEQFF.

V is TRBV19 and J is TRBJ2-4, with 10 bases that match TRBD2. Germline V gene data show CDR1 as LNHDA and CDR2 as SQIVND (reference sequence). The V gene end was trimmed by 5 bases and the J gene end by 7 bases; junction bases not matched to a gene: 11. The CDR3 sequence is 16 residues long. CDR3 DNA sequence: TGTGCCAGTAGTCCAGGGGGAGCGGGAGGGGGGAACATTCAGTACTTC. Residues: CASSPGGAGGGNIQYF.

V gene TRBV7-2 combines with J gene TRBJ1-2; 8 bases are a match to TRBD1. The CDR3 is made up of 14 amino acids. Germline CDR1 is SGHTA and CDR2 is FQGNSA. Losses at the gene ends were 4 bases for V and 4 bases for J; bases not matched to a gene: 5. The CDR3 DNA sequence: TGTGCCAGCAGCTCCGGACAGGGAACCTATGGCTACACCTTC. Its translation: CASSSGQGTYGYTF.

The rearrangement uses TRBV2 and TRBJ2-5; D is ambiguous. Germline CDR1 reads SNHLY; CDR2 reads FYNNEI. The CDR3 is 13 amino acids. V was clipped by 7 bases and J by 0 bases, with 9 bases between them. The CDR3 nucleotides read TGTGCCAGCATACCCCCGTACCAAGAGACCCAGTACTTC. This encodes CASIPPYQETQYF.

The gene calls are TRBV28 and TRBJ1-4, with no clear D. The V gene lost 3 bases and the J gene lost 6 bases, with 5 bases spanning the gap. Germline CDR1 is MDHEN and CDR2 is SYDVKM. CDR3 length equals 12 residues. In DNA, the CDR3 is TGTGCCAGCAGTTTGGGGTATGAAAAACTGTTTTTT. Translating gives CASSLGYEKLFF.

The genes are TRBV9 and TRBJ1-5; no clear D. CDR1 SGDLS and CDR2 YYNGEE come from the germline V gene. This CDR3 is built from 13 residues. V lost 0 bases and J 6 bases, leaving 7 bases between the germline ends. In nucleotides, the CDR3 is TGTGCCAGCAGCGTAGATTTGGGTCAGCCCCAGCATTTT. Translation gives CASSVDLGQPQHF.

The chain has TRBV4-1 and TRBJ2-7; TRBD1 or TRBD2 may be the D gene (5 bases each). This CDR3 comprises 15 residues. Germline CDR1 reads MGHRA; CDR2 reads YSYEKL. V shed 1 base and J shed 5 bases, with 15 bases lying between them. The CDR3 loop reads CASSQVGRRGDEQYF. The CDR3, as DNA: TGCGCCAGCAGCCAAGTGGGACGCCGAGGGGACGAGCAGTACTTC.

The rearrangement joins TRBV2 to TRBJ1-5, with D perhaps TRBD1 (6 bases). Germline CDR1 reads SNHLY; CDR2 reads FYNNEI. V was clipped by 7 bases and J by 4 bases, with 11 bases between them. There are 13 residues in the CDR3. CDR3 coding DNA: TGTGCCAGCATTCAGGGGACTAATCAGCCCCAGCATTTT. Translation gives CASIQGTNQPQHF.

The chain carries TRBV7-8 and TRBJ2-1; possible D gene TRBD1, 5 bases. Trimming left V 1 base short and J 5 bases short, with 12 bases between. CDR3 length: 15 residues. Germline loops: CDR1 SGHVS, CDR2 FQNEAQ. The CDR3 DNA reads TGTGCCAGCAGCTTAGGGGCAGGGCCTGACAATGAGCAGTTCTTC. This codes for CASSLGAGPDNEQFF.

J is TRBJ2-7 and V is TRBV30; 9 nucleotides match TRBD1. The CDR3 covers 13 residues. The V and J ends lost 3 bases and 2 bases, in that order; junction bases with no gene match: 2. Germline V gives CDR1 GTSNPN, CDR2 SVGIG (reference sequence). DNA of the CDR3: TGTGCCTGGAGCGGGACAGGGCCCTACGAGCAGTACTTC. Translating gives CAWSGTGPYEQYF.

This chain links TRBV13 with TRBJ2-2; 13 positions match TRBD2. V was pared by 4 bases and J by 3 bases, with 2 bases of the junction left unmatched. Germline V gene data show CDR1 as PRHDT and CDR2 as FYEKMQ (reference sequence). The CDR3 is made up of 16 amino acids. The DNA of the CDR3 is TGTGCCAGCAGCTCCGGGACTAGCGGGGACACCGGGGAGCTGTTTTTT. Translated: CASSSGTSGDTGELFF.

This chain connects TRBV16 to TRBJ1-5; 7 bases are shared with TRBD1. Germline V gene data show CDR1 as KGHSY and CDR2 as FQNENV. Trimming at V came to 0 bases and at J to 6 bases, leaving 8 bases not matched to a gene. This CDR3 comprises 16 residues. The CDR3, as DNA: TGTGCCAGCAGCCAATCAGACAGGGCCCCCGGTCAGCCCCAGCATTTT. Its protein is CASSQSDRAPGQPQHF.

The CDR3 DNA follows: TGTGCCAGCAGTCGCCCCGAGGGGGGCGATGGCTACACCTTC. Protein product: CASSRPEGGDGYTF. The chain carries TRBV28 and TRBJ1-2, with D possibly TRBD1 on 6 matching bases. The germline gives CDR1 MDHEN, CDR2 SYDVKM. Trimming took off 5 bases at V and 6 bases at J, with 16 bases between the two ends. The CDR3 length is 14 residues.